This entry lists 10 T cell receptor beta chains sequenced from one sample in a study of cytomegalovirus exposure and HLA in healthy donors. Assay: immunoSEQ multiplex PCR; the TCRdb copy retains only in-frame clones and omits some. The sample records some 180,000 clones, 80% to 90% being singletons. The sample was PBMCs. These receptor sequences come from a woman between 25 and 40 years old in good health and CMV-seronegative.

The chain uses TRBV6-4 and TRBJ1-5, with D tentatively TRBD1 (5 bases). Germline V lookup: CDR1 MRHNA, CDR2 SNTAGT. The CDR3 totals 12 residues. Between the trimmed V and J ends, which lost 0 bases and 9 bases, there was a span of 6 bases. CDR3 in amino acids: CASSDSGGPQHF. The CDR3 DNA follows: TGTGCCAGCAGTGACTCGGGGGGGCCCCAGCATTTT.

As regards this clone: Other nucleotide sequences in the sample specify the same CDR3. CDR3 DNA sequence: TGTGCCAGCAGTTACTCCCAGGGTTATAATTCACCCCTCCACTTT. Translating gives CASSYSQGYNSPLHF. The gene calls are TRBV6-5 and TRBJ1-6; maybe TRBD1 (5 bases). Germline CDR1 and CDR2: MNHEY and SVGAGI. V was pared by 0 bases and J by 4 bases, with 7 bases between. CDR3 length equals 15 residues.

On this clone itself: One end of the junction does not line up with germline, which may come from a read error. This chain uses TRBV18 with TRBJ2-7, with TRBD2 as a possible D gene (5 bases). This CDR3 region has 12 residues. Germline lookup yields CDR1 KGHSH and CDR2 LQKENI. As DNA, the CDR3 is TGTGCCAGCTCACCACGGGAGTTACAACTCAACTTC. This encodes CASSPRELQLNF.

The chain combines TRBV25-1 with TRBJ1-4; D is perhaps TRBD1 (5 bases). V was shortened by 5 bases and J by 8 bases, with 12 bases between the two germline ends. Germline-derived CDR1 and CDR2 are MGHDK and SYGVNS. The CDR3 totals 13 residues. DNA of the CDR3: TGTGCCAGCAGTCGGGGGTTTGAGGAAAAACTGTTTTTT. It yields the protein CASSRGFEEKLFF.

The V call is TRBV30, the J call TRBJ1-2, with 9 bases lining up with TRBD1. V trimming: 6 bases; J trimming: 8 bases; junction bases outside the gene matches: 7. Germline V lookup: CDR1 GTSNPN, CDR2 SVGIG (reference sequence). This CDR3 spans 12 amino acids. The CDR3, as DNA: TGTGCCTGCCAGACAGGGGGAGGGGGCTACACCTTC. It translates to CACQTGGGGYTF.

The table lists this clone with a few counts. The chain couples TRBV30 to TRBJ1-6; 8 bases match TRBD1. Germline assignment: CDR1 GTSNPN and CDR2 SVGIG (reference sequence). There are 15 residues in the CDR3. V shed 3 bases and J 9 bases; nucleotides not matched to a gene: 10. CDR3 DNA sequence: TGTGCCTGGAGGGATACCAGGGGGCATTTTTCACCCCTCCACTTT. The encoded protein is CAWRDTRGHFSPLHF. Full variable domain (remainder filled in from reference TRBV30 and TRBJ1-6): SQTIHQWPATLVQPVGSPLSLECTVEGTSNPNLYWYRQAAGRGLQLLFYSVGIGQISSEVPQNLSASRPQDRQFILSSKKLLLSDSGFYLCAWRDTRGHFSPLHFGNGTRLTVT.

J is TRBJ1-1 and V is TRBV11-2, with unresolved D. Trimming removed 1 base from V and 5 bases from J, with 8 bases in between. Germline CDR1 reads SGHAT; CDR2 reads FQNNGV. The CDR3 spans 13 residues. The CDR3 DNA sequence: TGTGCCAGCAGCTTAGGAGGGAATACTGAAGCTTTCTTT. Encoded protein: CASSLGGNTEAFF.

The chain recombines TRBV9 with TRBJ2-1, with a possible D match to TRBD1 (5 bases). Trimming pared 4 bases from V and 4 bases from J, leaving 15 bases between. The germline V gene encodes CDR1 SGDLS and CDR2 YYNGEE. CDR3 length: 15 amino acids. The CDR3 region is CASSPRAGRYNEQFF. The CDR3 bases are TGTGCCAGCAGCCCCAGGGCCGGTAGATACAATGAGCAGTTCTTC.

The DNA of the CDR3 is TGTGCCAGCAGGGAGCAGGGCAATGAGCAGTTCTTC. It encodes CASREQGNEQFF. This chain connects TRBV2 to TRBJ2-1, with D possibly being TRBD1 (5 bases). This CDR3 has 12 amino acids. Per the germline V gene, CDR1 is SNHLY and CDR2 is FYNNEI. Deletions cut 6 bases from V and 6 bases from J, with 9 bases between. Filled out from reference TRBV2 and TRBJ2-1, the complete variable domain reads EPEVTQTPSHQVTQMGQEVILRCVPISNHLYFYWYRQILGQKVEFLVSFYNNEISEKSEIFDDQFSVERPDGSNFTLKIRSTKLEDSAMYFCASREQGNEQFFGPGTRLTVL.

This chain uses TRBV7-3 with TRBJ2-1; 7 bases fit TRBD2. With V trimmed by 1 base and J by 8 bases, 5 bases remained unmatched. The germline gives CDR1 SGHTA, CDR2 FQGTGA. The CDR3 sequence is 14 residues long. The CDR3 DNA is TGTGCCAGCAGCTTAATAGGGGAGGGCGATGAGCAGTTCTTC. It specifies CASSLIGEGDEQFF.